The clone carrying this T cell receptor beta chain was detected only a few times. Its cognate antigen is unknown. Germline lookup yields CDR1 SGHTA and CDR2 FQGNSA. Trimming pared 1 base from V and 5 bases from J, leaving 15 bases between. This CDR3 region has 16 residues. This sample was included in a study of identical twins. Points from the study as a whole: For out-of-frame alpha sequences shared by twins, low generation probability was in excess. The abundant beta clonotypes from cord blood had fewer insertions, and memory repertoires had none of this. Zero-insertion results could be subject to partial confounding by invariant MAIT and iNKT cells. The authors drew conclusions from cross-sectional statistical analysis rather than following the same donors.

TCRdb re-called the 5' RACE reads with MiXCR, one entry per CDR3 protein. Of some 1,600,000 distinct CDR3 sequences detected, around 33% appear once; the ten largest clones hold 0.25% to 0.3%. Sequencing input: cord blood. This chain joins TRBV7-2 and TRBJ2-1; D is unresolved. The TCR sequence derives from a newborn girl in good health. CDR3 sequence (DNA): TGTGCCAGCAGCTTAGGGCTAGGTAACCGAAACAATGAGCAGTTCTTC. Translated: CASSLGLGNRNNEQFF.